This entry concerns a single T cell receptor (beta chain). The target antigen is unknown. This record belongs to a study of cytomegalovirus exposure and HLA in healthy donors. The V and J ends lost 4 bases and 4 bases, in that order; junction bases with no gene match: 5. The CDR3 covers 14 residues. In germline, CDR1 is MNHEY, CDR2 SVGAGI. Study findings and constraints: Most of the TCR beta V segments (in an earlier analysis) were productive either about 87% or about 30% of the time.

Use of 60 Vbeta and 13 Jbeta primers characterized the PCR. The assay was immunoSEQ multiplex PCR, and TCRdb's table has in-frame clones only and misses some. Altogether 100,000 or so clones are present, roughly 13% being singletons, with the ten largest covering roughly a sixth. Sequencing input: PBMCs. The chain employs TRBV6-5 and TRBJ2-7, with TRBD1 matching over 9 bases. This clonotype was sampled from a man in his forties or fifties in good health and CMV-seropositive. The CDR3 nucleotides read TGTGCCAGCAGTTCCTGGACAGGGGAGTACGAGCAGTACTTC. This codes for CASSSWTGEYEQYF.